This entry is about one T cell receptor beta chain. Its antigen is still unknown. The time point: newly diagnosed, previously untreated cHL patient sample. For comparison, PBMCs from newly diagnosed, untreated classical Hodgkin lymphoma were used. Profiled with immunoSEQ multiplex PCR; TCRdb holds only in-frame clones, not every one. In the table there are about 17,000 clones, 87% of which are singletons. The length of the CDR3 is 13 residues. Germline V gene lookup returns CDR1 MDHEN and CDR2 SYDVKM. The J segment lost 11 bases and the V segment lost 3 bases, leaving 7 bases of the junction unmatched. The record originates from a study of PD-1 blockade in classical Hodgkin lymphoma. Study-level points and caveats: With respect to the repertoire differences, their causes, possibly disease activity or prior therapy, remain undefined. Newly diagnosed patients had baseline TCR diversity that was reportedly lower than that of healthy donors.

The sequence came from a human donor with classical Hodgkin lymphoma. J is TRBJ1-1 and V is TRBV28; 9 bases align to TRBD1. The material sequenced was peripheral blood mononuclear cells (PBMCs). CDR3 bases: TGTGCCAGCAGTTTCCGACAGGGGGGAATCGCTTTCTTT. It translates to CASSFRQGGIAFF.